This entry lists 21 T cell receptor beta chains sequenced from one sample in a study of HIV-infected patients and healthy controls. Alpha and beta constant-region primers primed reverse transcription of 500 to 550 ng RNA. Using multiplexing indices, alpha and beta chain libraries were generated apart by chain-specific third strand synthesis. In TCRdb, the 5' RACE reads were re-called with MiXCR into one record per CDR3 protein. The top ten clones hold approximately 10% of a sample with more than 15,000 distinct CDR3 sequences, approximately 12% of them seen once. No cell fractionation was done, so the repertoire covers all unsorted peripheral blood T cells. Sequencing was carried out using blood. The receptor set was obtained from an adult in good health.

This clonotype was counted between two and nine times. The rearrangement uses TRBV3-1 and TRBJ1-4, with D uncertain. Germline V CDR1 and CDR2: LGHDT, YNNKEL (reference sequence). Trimming stripped 4 bases from V and 6 bases from J, with 12 bases between. The CDR3 consists of 14 residues. CDR3 amino acids: CASSLTWPDEKLFF. CDR3 nucleotide sequence: TGTGCCAGCAGCCTGACTTGGCCAGATGAAAAACTGTTTTTT. Based on the CDR3 plus reference TRBV3-1 and TRBJ1-4, the full variable domain is DTAVSQTPKYLVTQMGNDKSIKCEQNLGHDTMYWYKQDSKKFLKIMFSYNNKELIINETVPNRFSPKSPDKAHLNLHINSLELGDSAVYFCASSLTWPDEKLFFGSGTQLSVL.

This clonotype was seen repeatedly, ten times or more. This sequence joins TRBV20-1 and TRBJ2-5; TRBD2 might be the D (5 bases). The CDR3 has 13 amino acids. In germline, CDR1 is DFQATT, CDR2 SNEGSKA (reference sequence). Trimming took 3 bases from V and 1 from J, leaving 9 bases between them. The CDR3 DNA follows: TGCAGTGCTAGCGACTACCTCCAAGAGACCCAGTACTTC. This gives the protein CSASDYLQETQYF.

With respect to this clonotype: A read error may be the cause here, since a much bigger clone is one base away. This rearrangement joins TRBV20-1 to TRBJ1-5; no reliable D call. This CDR3 is 15 amino acids long. CDR1 and CDR2 from the germline V gene are DFQATT and SNEGSKA (reference sequence). CDR3 residues: CSARDLEGDNRPQHF. CDR3 DNA sequence: TGCAGTGCTAGAGATCTGGAGGGCGACAATCGGCCCCAGCATTTT.

The V call is TRBV7-2, the J call TRBJ1-1; D is unresolved. The CDR3 length is 14 residues. V lost 2 bases and J 1 base, leaving 8 bases between the germline ends. Germline V lookup: CDR1 SGHTA, CDR2 FQGNSA. The DNA of the CDR3 is TGTGCCAGCAGCTTAAAGCATGGGAACACTGAAGCTTTCTTT. Protein: CASSLKHGNTEAFF.

The V call is TRBV4-3, the J call TRBJ1-2, with D possibly TRBD1 on 6 matching bases. Germline V gene lookup returns CDR1 LGHNA and CDR2 YSLEER. The V end was cut by 4 bases, the J end by 2 bases, with 14 bases between. The CDR3 extends over 15 amino acids. CDR3 sequence (DNA): TGCGCCAGCAGCCTCATCCGAGGGGGAAACTATGGCTACACCTTC. This codes for CASSLIRGGNYGYTF.

This clonotype came up a few times. The V call is TRBV6-6, the J call TRBJ2-7; TRBD1 agrees at 9 bases. V shed 6 bases and J 5 bases; nucleotides not matched to a gene: 14. The germline gives CDR1 MNHNY, CDR2 SVGAGI (reference sequence). The CDR3 runs to 16 residues. The CDR3 protein is CASRRNGQGRSNEQYF. The CDR3 DNA sequence: TGTGCCAGCAGGAGGAACGGACAGGGGAGAAGCAACGAGCAGTACTTC.

This clonotype was detected a few times. The chain carries TRBV29-1 and TRBJ1-5; 7 nucleotides align to TRBD1. Per germline, CDR1 SQVTM and CDR2 ANQGSEA. The CDR3 is 13 amino acids. The V segment lost 4 bases and the J segment 3 bases; nucleotides outside the gene matches: 3. CDR3 sequence reads: CSVVDRFNQPQHF. The CDR3 DNA sequence: TGCAGCGTTGTGGACAGGTTCAATCAGCCCCAGCATTTT.

The chain links TRBV20-1 to TRBJ2-1; TRBD2 matches at 7 bases. From germline, CDR1 is DFQATT and CDR2 SNEGSKA (reference sequence). The CDR3 loop spans 12 amino acids. Trimming at V came to 6 bases and at J to 3 bases, leaving 2 bases not matched to a gene. The CDR3 reads CSAAGDYNEQFF. The CDR3 DNA follows: TGCAGTGCGGCGGGGGACTACAATGAGCAGTTCTTC.

This chain links TRBV20-1 with TRBJ1-2; D is possibly TRBD1 (6 bases). CDR3 length equals 13 residues. V lost 3 bases, J lost 4 bases, and 12 bases lay in between. Germline CDR1 DFQATT, CDR2 SNEGSKA (reference sequence). This CDR3 reads CSARKGETYGYTF. Written as DNA, the CDR3 is TGCAGTGCTAGGAAGGGGGAAACCTATGGCTACACCTTC.

At least ten counts were recorded for this clonotype. The rearrangement links TRBV7-6 to TRBJ2-3; TRBD2 matches at 7 bases. CDR3 length: 17 residues. V was pared by 7 bases and J by 4 bases, with 17 bases of the junction left unmatched. The germline gives CDR1 SGHVS, CDR2 FNYEAQ. The CDR3 loop is CASKRDFGAGVPDTQYF. DNA for the CDR3: TGTGCCAGCAAAAGGGATTTTGGGGCGGGGGTTCCAGATACGCAGTATTTT.

This clonotype was observed many times. V is TRBV4-1 and J is TRBJ2-7; 9 bases line up with TRBD1. V lost 0 bases, J lost 0 bases, and 12 bases stayed unmatched. Germline CDR1 is MGHRA and CDR2 is YSYEKL. The CDR3 sequence is 19 residues long. CDR3: CASSQDSGQGTTSSYEQYF. CDR3 DNA: TGCGCCAGCAGCCAAGATTCCGGACAGGGGACTACGAGCTCCTACGAGCAGTACTTC.

J is TRBJ1-3 and V is TRBV5-4; the match to TRBD1 covers 7 bases. CDR3 size: 16 residues. Per the germline V gene, CDR1 is SGHNT and CDR2 is YYREEE (reference sequence). V dropped 4 bases and J dropped 2; count of bases not matched to a gene: 9. CDR3 DNA sequence: TGTGCCAGCAGCACTGGACAGGTGGGACCTGGAAACACCATATATTTT. Translation gives CASSTGQVGPGNTIYF.

This sequence joins TRBV12-3 or TRBV12-4 and TRBJ1-4; the match to TRBD1 covers 9 bases. The V segment lost 6 bases and the J segment 8 bases; nucleotides outside the gene matches: 10. There are 15 residues in the CDR3. The CDR3 spells CASSSRTGDSEKLFF. CDR3 DNA: TGTGCCAGCAGCTCACGGACAGGGGATAGCGAAAAACTGTTTTTT.

This clonotype was seen many times. The chain couples TRBV6-6 to TRBJ2-1; D possibly corresponds to TRBD1 (6 bases). The CDR3 has 16 residues. V lost 4 bases and J lost 0, with 13 bases in between. Germline V gives CDR1 MNHNY, CDR2 SVGAGI (reference sequence). The CDR3 DNA reads as TGTGCCAGCAGTTCCAAGCGACAGGACTCCTACAATGAGCAGTTCTTC. Translated, it gives CASSSKRQDSYNEQFF.

This clonotype was counted many times. This chain uses TRBV7-8 with TRBJ1-5; 8 positions agree with TRBD1. The CDR3 runs 16 residues. V gave up 5 bases and J gave up 5 bases; unmatched junction bases: 11. Germline CDR1 is SGHVS and CDR2 is FQNEAQ. The DNA of the CDR3 is TGTGCCAGCAGCCAAACAACTGGGACAGGTTATCAGCCCCAGCATTTT. Its translation is CASSQTTGTGYQPQHF.

The genes are TRBV7-9 and TRBJ1-5; D gene unclear. Germline loops: CDR1 SEHNR, CDR2 FQNEAQ (reference sequence). V was shortened by 9 bases and J by 0 bases, with 6 bases between the two germline ends. This CDR3 is built from 12 residues. Written as DNA, the CDR3 is TGTGCCAGTTCTAATAGCAATCAGCCCCAGCATTTT. This translates into CASSNSNQPQHF.

There are many counts of this clonotype. The CDR3 region has the DNA TGCGCCAGCGCTATCACAGGGACTAGCACAGATACGCAGTATTTT. It codes for CASAITGTSTDTQYF. J is TRBJ2-3 and V is TRBV4-1, with D perhaps matching TRBD1 or TRBD2 (6 bases each). CDR3 length: 15 amino acids. The V gene's germline CDR1 is MGHRA and CDR2 YSYEKL. V gave up 8 bases and J gave up 0 bases, with 15 bases separating them.

This clonotype showed up just a few times. CDR3 region: CSVDAGALPDTQYF. The CDR3 DNA reads as TGCAGCGTTGACGCGGGGGCTTTGCCAGATACGCAGTATTTT. V and J are TRBV29-1 and TRBJ2-3; TRBD2 might be the D (7 bases). This CDR3 is built from 14 residues. Germline lookup yields CDR1 SQVTM and CDR2 ANQGSEA. V shed 3 bases and J shed 4 bases, with 14 bases lying between them.

This clonotype rates as medium-sized (0.01 to 0.1%). This chain uses TRBV7-2 with TRBJ2-3; TRBD1 is a possible D gene (5 bases). CDR1 and CDR2 (germline): SGHTA, FQGNSA. V dropped 1 base and J dropped 2 bases, with 7 bases sitting between them. CDR3 length: 14 residues. For the CDR3, the DNA is TGTGCCAGCAGCTTAGAGGGGTTCACAGATACGCAGTATTTT. The encoded protein is CASSLEGFTDTQYF.

This clonotype was detected many times. The rearrangement links TRBV28 to TRBJ2-1; no definite D call. With 3 bases removed from V and 7 bases from J, the gap between germline ends came to 7 bases. The CDR3 contains 12 residues. CDR1 MDHEN and CDR2 SYDVKM come from the germline V gene. The CDR3 reads CASSLLPNEQFF. The DNA for the CDR3 is TGTGCCAGCAGTTTGCTTCCGAATGAGCAGTTCTTC.

This chain uses TRBV24-1 with TRBJ2-1; TRBD2 aligns across 9 bases. This CDR3 has 14 amino acids. The J segment lost 6 bases and the V segment lost 3 bases, leaving 2 bases of the junction unmatched. Germline CDR1 and CDR2: KGHDR and SFDVKD. This chain's CDR3 is CATSDRSGSNEQFF. DNA for the CDR3: TGTGCCACCAGTGATCGTAGCGGGAGCAATGAGCAGTTCTTC.